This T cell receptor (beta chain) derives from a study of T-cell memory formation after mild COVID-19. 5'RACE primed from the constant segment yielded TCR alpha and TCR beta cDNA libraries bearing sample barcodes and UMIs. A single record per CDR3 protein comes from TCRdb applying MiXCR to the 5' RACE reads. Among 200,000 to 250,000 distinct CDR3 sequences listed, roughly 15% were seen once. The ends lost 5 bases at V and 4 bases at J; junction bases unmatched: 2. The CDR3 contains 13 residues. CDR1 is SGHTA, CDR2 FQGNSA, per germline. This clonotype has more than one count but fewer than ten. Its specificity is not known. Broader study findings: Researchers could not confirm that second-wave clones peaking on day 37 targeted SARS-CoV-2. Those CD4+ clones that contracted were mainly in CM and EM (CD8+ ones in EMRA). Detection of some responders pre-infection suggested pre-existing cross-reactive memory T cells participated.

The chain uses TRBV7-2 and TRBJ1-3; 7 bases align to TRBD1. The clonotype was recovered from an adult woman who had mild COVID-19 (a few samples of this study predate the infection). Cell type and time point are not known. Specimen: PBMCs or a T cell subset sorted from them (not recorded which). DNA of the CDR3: TGTGCCAGCAGCCTAGGGGGCGGAAACACCATATATTTT. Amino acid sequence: CASSLGGGNTIYF.